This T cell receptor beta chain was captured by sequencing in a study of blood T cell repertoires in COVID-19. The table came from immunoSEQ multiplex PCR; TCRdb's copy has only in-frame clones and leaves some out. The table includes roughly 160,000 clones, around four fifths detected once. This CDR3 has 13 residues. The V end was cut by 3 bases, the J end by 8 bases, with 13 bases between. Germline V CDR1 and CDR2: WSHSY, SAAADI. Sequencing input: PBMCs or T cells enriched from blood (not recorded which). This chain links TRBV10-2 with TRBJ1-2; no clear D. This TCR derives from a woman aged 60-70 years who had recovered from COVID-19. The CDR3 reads CASSDARGAGYTF. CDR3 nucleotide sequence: TGCGCCAGCAGTGATGCGAGAGGCGCAGGCTACACCTTC.